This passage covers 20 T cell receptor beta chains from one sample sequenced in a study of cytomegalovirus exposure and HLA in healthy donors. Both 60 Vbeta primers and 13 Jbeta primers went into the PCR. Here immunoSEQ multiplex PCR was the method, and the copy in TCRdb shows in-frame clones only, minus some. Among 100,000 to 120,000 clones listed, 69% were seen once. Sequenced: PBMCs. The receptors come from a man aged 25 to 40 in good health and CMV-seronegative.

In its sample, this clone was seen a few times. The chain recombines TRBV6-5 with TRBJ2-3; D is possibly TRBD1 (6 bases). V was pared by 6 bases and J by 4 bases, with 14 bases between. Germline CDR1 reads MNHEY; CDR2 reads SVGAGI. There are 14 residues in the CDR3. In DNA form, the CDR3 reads TGTGCCAGCAGGCCTACAGGGCCCCCAGATACGCAGTATTTT. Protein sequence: CASRPTGPPDTQYF.

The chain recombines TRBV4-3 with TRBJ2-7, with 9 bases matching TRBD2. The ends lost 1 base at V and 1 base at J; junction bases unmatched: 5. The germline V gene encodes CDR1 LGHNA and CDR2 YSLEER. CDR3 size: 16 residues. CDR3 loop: CASSQGRTSVSYEQYF. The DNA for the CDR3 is TGCGCCAGCAGCCAAGGGAGGACTAGCGTTTCCTACGAGCAGTACTTC.

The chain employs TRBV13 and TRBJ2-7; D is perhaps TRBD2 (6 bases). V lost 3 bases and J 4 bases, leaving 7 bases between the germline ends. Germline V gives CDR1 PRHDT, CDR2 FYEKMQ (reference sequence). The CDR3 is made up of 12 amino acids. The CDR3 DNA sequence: TGTGCCAGCAGCTTGGAGGGATACGAGCAGTACTTC. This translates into CASSLEGYEQYF.

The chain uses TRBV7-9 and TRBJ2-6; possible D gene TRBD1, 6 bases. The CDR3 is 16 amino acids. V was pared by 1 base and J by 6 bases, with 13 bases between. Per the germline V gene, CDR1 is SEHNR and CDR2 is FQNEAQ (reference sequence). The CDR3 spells CASSLGGPVEANVLTF. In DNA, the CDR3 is TGTGCCAGCAGCTTAGGGGGGCCGGTGGAGGCCAACGTCCTGACTTTC.

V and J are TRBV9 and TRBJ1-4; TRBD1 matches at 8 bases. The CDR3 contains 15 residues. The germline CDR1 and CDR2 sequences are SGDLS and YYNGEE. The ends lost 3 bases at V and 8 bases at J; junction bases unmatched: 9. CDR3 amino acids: CASSATTGVGEKLFF. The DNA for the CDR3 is TGTGCCAGCAGCGCCACGACAGGGGTAGGGGAAAAACTGTTTTTT.

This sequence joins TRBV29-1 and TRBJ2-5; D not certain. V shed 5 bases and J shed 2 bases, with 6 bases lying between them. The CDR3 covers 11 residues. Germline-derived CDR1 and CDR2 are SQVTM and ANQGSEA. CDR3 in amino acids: CSVSVQETQYF. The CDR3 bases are TGCAGCGTTTCTGTTCAAGAGACCCAGTACTTC.

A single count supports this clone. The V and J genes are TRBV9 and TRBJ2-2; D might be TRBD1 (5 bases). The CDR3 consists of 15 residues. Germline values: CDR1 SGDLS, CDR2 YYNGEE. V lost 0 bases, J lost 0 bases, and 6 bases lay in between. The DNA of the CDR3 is TGTGCCAGCAGCGTAGAGACAGCGAACACCGGGGAGCTGTTTTTT. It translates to CASSVETANTGELFF.

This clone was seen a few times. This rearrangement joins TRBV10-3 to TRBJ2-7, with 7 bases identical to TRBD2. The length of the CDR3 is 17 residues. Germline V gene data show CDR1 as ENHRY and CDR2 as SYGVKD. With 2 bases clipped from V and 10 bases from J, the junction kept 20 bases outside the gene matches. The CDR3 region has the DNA TGTGCCATCAGTGAGCCCCCCATAGCGGGCGTTCTTAAATTCCAGTACTTC. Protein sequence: CAISEPPIAGVLKFQYF.

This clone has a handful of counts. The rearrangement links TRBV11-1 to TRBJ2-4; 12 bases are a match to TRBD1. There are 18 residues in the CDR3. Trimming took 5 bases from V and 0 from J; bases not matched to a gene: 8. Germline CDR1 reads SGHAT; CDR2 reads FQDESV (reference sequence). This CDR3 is CASSPRDRGRLAKNIQYF. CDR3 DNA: TGTGCCAGCAGCCCCCGGGACAGGGGGCGGTTAGCCAAAAACATTCAGTACTTC.

The CDR3 protein is CASSRDREKSYEQYF. For the CDR3, the DNA is TGTGCCAGCAGCCGGGACAGGGAGAAAAGCTACGAGCAGTACTTC. This chain uses TRBV6-1 with TRBJ2-7; TRBD1 aligns across 9 bases. The germline V gene encodes CDR1 MNHNS and CDR2 SASEGT. This CDR3 is built from 15 residues. The V segment lost 6 bases and the J segment 3 bases; nucleotides outside the gene matches: 9.

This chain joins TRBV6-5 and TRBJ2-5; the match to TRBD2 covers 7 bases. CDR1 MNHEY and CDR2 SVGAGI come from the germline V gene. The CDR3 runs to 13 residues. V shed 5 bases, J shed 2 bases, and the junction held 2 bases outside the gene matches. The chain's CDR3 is CASSASGQETQYF. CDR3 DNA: TGTGCCAGCAGTGCTAGCGGACAAGAGACCCAGTACTTC.

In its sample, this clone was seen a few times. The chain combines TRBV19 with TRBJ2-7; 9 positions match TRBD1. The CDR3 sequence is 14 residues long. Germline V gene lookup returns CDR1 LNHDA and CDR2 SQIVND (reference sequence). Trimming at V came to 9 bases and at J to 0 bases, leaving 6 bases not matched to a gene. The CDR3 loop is CASSWDRDSYEQYF. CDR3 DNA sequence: TGTGCCAGCTCCTGGGACAGGGACTCCTACGAGCAGTACTTC.

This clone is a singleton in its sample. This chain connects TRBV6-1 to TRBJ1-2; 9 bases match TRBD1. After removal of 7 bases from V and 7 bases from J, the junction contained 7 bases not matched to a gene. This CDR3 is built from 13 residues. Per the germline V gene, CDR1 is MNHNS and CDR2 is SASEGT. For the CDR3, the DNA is TGTGCCAGCACTGGGACAGGGATGAGTGGCTACACCTTC. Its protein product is CASTGTGMSGYTF.

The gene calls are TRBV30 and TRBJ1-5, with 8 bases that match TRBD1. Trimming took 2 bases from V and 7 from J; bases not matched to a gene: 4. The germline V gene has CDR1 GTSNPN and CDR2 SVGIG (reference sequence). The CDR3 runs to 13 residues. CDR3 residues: CAWSTGGDQPQHF. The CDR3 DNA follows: TGTGCCTGGAGTACAGGGGGTGACCAGCCCCAGCATTTT.

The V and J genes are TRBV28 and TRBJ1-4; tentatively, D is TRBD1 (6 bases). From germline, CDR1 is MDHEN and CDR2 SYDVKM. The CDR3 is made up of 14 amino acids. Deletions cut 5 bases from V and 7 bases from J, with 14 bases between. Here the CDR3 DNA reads TGTGCCAGCAGTCCACAGGGCCCGGGTGAAAAACTGTTTTTT. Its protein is CASSPQGPGEKLFF.

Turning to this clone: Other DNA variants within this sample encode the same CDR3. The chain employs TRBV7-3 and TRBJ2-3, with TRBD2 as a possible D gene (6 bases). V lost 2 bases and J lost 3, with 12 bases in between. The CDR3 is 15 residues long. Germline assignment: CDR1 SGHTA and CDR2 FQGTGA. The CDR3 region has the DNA TGTGCCAGCAGCTTAGGAGTAGCGGTAACAGATACGCAGTATTTT. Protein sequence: CASSLGVAVTDTQYF.

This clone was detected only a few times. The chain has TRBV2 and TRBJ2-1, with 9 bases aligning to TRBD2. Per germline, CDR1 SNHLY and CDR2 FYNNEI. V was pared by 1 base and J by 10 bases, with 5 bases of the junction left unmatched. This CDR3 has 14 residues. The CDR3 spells CASSEGLAVPEQFF. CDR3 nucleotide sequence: TGTGCCAGCAGTGAAGGACTAGCGGTCCCCGAGCAGTTCTTC.

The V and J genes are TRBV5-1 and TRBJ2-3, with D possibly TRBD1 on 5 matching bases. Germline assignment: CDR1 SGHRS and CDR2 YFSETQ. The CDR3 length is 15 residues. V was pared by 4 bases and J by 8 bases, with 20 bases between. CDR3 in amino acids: CASSRPSRVMVTQYF. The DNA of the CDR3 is TGCGCCAGCAGCCGCCCAAGCAGGGTAATGGTTACGCAGTATTTT.

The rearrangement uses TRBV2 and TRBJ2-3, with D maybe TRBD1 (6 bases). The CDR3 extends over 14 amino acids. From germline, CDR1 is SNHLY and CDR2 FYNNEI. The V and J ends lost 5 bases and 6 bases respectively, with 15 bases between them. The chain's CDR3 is CASSYYLQGDTQYF. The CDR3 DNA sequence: TGTGCCAGCAGTTATTATTTACAGGGTGATACGCAGTATTTT.

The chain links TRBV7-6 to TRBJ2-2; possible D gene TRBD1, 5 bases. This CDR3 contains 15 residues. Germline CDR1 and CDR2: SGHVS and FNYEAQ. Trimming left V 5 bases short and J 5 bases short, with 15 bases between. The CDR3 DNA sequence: TGTGCCAGCAGCGTCCCCGCAGGGATGACCGGGGAGCTGTTTTTT. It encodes CASSVPAGMTGELFF.